These 26 T cell receptor beta chains share one sample of origin, sequenced in a study of T cell changes during pregnancy in multiple sclerosis. TCRdb keeps only in-frame clones here, not all; method: immunoSEQ multiplex PCR. The sample lists approximately 100,000 clones, about nine tenths seen once, with around 3.1% in the top ten. Sequencing was performed on peripheral blood, taken in the second trimester of pregnancy. The source of these receptors is a female donor with multiple sclerosis, enrolled in a pregnancy study.

The chain joins TRBV29-1 to TRBJ1-1, with TRBD1 matching over 9 bases. The V and J ends lost 6 bases and 1 base, in that order; junction bases with no gene match: 3. Germline V gene lookup returns CDR1 SQVTM and CDR2 ANQGSEA. CDR3 length equals 13 residues. CDR3 nucleotide sequence: TGCAGCGTGACAGGGGGGGGGAACACTGAAGCTTTCTTT. Protein: CSVTGGGNTEAFF. The variable domain in full, completed from reference TRBV29-1 and TRBJ1-1, reads SAVISQKPSRDICQRGTSLTIQCQVDSQVTMMFWYRQQPGQSLTLIATANQGSEATYESGFVIDKFPISRPNLTFSTLTVSNMSPEDSSIYLCSVTGGGNTEAFFGQGTRLTVV.

The J gene is TRBJ1-1, the V gene TRBV19; D possibly corresponds to TRBD1 (5 bases). CDR1 is LNHDA, CDR2 SQIVND, per germline (reference sequence). The CDR3 is 14 amino acids. V gave up 7 bases and J gave up 6 bases, with 18 bases separating them. The DNA of the CDR3 is TGTGCCAGTACCCCCCCGGGACGGAGGGCTGAAGCTTTCTTT. Translation: CASTPPGRRAEAFF.

Note on this clone: Relative to the germline gene, one junction end is altered; a read error may explain this. The J gene is TRBJ2-1, the V gene TRBV7-7, with 11 positions matching TRBD1. The germline CDR1 and CDR2 sequences are SSHAT and FNYEAQ (reference sequence). The CDR3 loop spans 16 amino acids. The CDR3 sequence: CASSPSGTGGGNEQFF. The CDR3 bases are TGTGCTAGCAGCCCATCCGGGACAGGGGGAGGAAATGAGCAGTTCTTC.

The V and J genes are TRBV7-9 and TRBJ2-1, with TRBD2 as a possible D gene (6 bases). The V end was cut by 5 bases, the J end by 6 bases, with 14 bases between. CDR1 and CDR2 from the germline V gene are SEHNR and FQNEAQ (reference sequence). This CDR3 has 14 amino acids. CDR3 loop: CASSPRDFINEQFF. The CDR3 nucleotides read TGTGCCAGCAGCCCACGGGACTTTATCAATGAGCAGTTCTTC.

The chain links TRBV7-3 to TRBJ2-1; the match to TRBD2 covers 9 bases. Trimming took 1 base from V and 9 from J; bases not matched to a gene: 13. The CDR3 contains 17 residues. Germline V gene lookup returns CDR1 SGHTA and CDR2 FQGTGA. CDR3 nucleotide sequence: TGTGCCAGCAGCTTAAGAGGGGGCGGGAGGGCCAGGAGTGAGCAGTTCTTC. It specifies CASSLRGGGRARSEQFF.

This clone was seen just once. V gene TRBV6-1 combines with J gene TRBJ1-3; 11 nucleotides match TRBD1. V lost 2 bases, J lost 8 bases, and 5 bases stayed unmatched. Germline loops: CDR1 MNHNS, CDR2 SASEGT. The CDR3 contains 15 residues. The CDR3 nucleotides are TGTGCCAGCAGTGAATTAGTGGGACAGGGGGACACCATATATTTT. The encoded protein is CASSELVGQGDTIYF.

This clone turned up a few times. The chain has TRBV19 and TRBJ2-7; TRBD1 is a possible D gene (6 bases). Germline CDR1 LNHDA, CDR2 SQIVND (reference sequence). Trimming cost V 0 bases and J 5 bases, with 14 bases left between them. The CDR3 sequence is 15 residues long. The CDR3 protein is CASSIEGGRGHEQYF. CDR3 nucleotide sequence: TGTGCCAGTAGTATAGAAGGGGGTAGGGGCCACGAGCAGTACTTC.

This sequence joins TRBV11-2 and TRBJ2-2; TRBD1 agrees at 8 bases. V was clipped by 3 bases and J by 5 bases; unmatched bases: 8. Germline lookup yields CDR1 SGHAT and CDR2 FQNNGV. This CDR3 contains 16 residues. Here the CDR3 DNA reads TGTGCCAGCAGCTTCCGACAGGGGATTAGAACCGGGGAGCTGTTTTTT. Translation: CASSFRQGIRTGELFF.

The chain combines TRBV13 with TRBJ2-3; D is possibly TRBD2 (7 bases). V was trimmed by 8 bases and J by 4 bases, leaving 22 bases between them. The CDR3 spans 16 residues. Germline V lookup: CDR1 PRHDT, CDR2 FYEKMQ (reference sequence). The CDR3 sequence: CASLSSGPWGPDTQYF. The CDR3 DNA follows: TGTGCCAGCCTTTCTAGCGGCCCCTGGGGGCCAGATACGCAGTATTTT.

This clone has only one observation. The chain combines TRBV5-6 with TRBJ2-5; D may be TRBD2 (6 bases). Trimming removed 4 bases from V and 5 bases from J, with 21 bases in between. This CDR3 has 16 residues. The germline V gene encodes CDR1 SGHDT and CDR2 YYEEEE. CDR3 nucleotides: TGTGCCAGCAGCACCGAACCGGGGACGGGGAGGGAGACCCAGTACTTC. This codes for CASSTEPGTGRETQYF.

V is TRBV20-1 and J is TRBJ2-5; TRBD2 matches 8 bases. Germline-derived CDR1 and CDR2 are DFQATT and SNEGSKA (reference sequence). This CDR3 is 11 amino acids long. With V trimmed by 7 bases and J by 5 bases, 3 bases remained unmatched. DNA for the CDR3: TGCAGTGTCCGCGGGAGGGAGACCCAGTACTTC. Translation gives CSVRGRETQYF.

In this sample, this clone turned up once. This chain joins TRBV5-4 and TRBJ2-1; maybe TRBD1 (5 bases). Germline loops: CDR1 SGHNT, CDR2 YYREEE (reference sequence). The V gene lost 3 bases and the J gene lost 8 bases, with 12 bases spanning the gap. This CDR3 is built from 13 residues. The CDR3 protein is CASSSVIRDEQFF. The CDR3 region has the DNA TGTGCCAGCAGCTCCGTTATCAGGGATGAGCAGTTCTTC.

CDR3 bases: TGTGCCAGCAGCCGGACTAGCGGGAGCCACGAGCAGTACTTC. Protein sequence: CASSRTSGSHEQYF. The rearrangement uses TRBV7-2 and TRBJ2-7; 13 nucleotides line up with TRBD2. The ends lost 5 bases at V and 5 bases at J; junction bases unmatched: 3. Germline V gene sequence: CDR1 SGHTA, CDR2 FQGNSA. This CDR3 comprises 14 residues.

The chain uses TRBV5-6 and TRBJ2-3; tentative D call: TRBD2 (6 bases). Germline lookup yields CDR1 SGHDT and CDR2 YYEEEE. The V end was cut by 0 bases, the J end by 0 bases, with 17 bases between. The CDR3 has 18 amino acids. The CDR3 here is CASSLVFPASVSTDTQYF. For the CDR3, the DNA is TGTGCCAGCAGCTTGGTTTTCCCCGCTAGCGTAAGCACAGATACGCAGTATTTT. The full variable domain, in which reference TRBV5-6 and TRBJ2-3 provide the parts outside the CDR3, is DAGVTQSPTHLIKTRGQQVTLRCSPKSGHDTVSWYQQALGQGPQFIFQYYEEEERQRGNFPDRFSGHQFPNYSSELNVNALLLGDSALYLCASSLVFPASVSTDTQYFGPGTRLTVL.

This chain uses TRBV7-2 with TRBJ2-7; no firm D call. V dropped 5 bases and J dropped 2 bases, with 19 bases sitting between them. Germline-derived CDR1 and CDR2 are SGHTA and FQGNSA. The CDR3 runs 16 residues. DNA for the CDR3: TGTGCCAGCAGCCTCCGCCCCACATCAAGTACCTACGAGCAGTACTTC. Translation gives CASSLRPTSSTYEQYF.

The chain recombines TRBV4-2 with TRBJ1-1, with 9 bases lining up with TRBD1. Germline trimming cut 0 bases from V and 0 bases from J; bases unmatched to any gene: 11. CDR3 length: 19 amino acids. The germline V gene has CDR1 LGHNA and CDR2 YNFKEQ. The CDR3 region is CASSQEWGQGVNMNTEAFF. The CDR3 DNA sequence: TGTGCCAGCAGCCAAGAGTGGGGACAGGGAGTAAACATGAACACTGAAGCTTTCTTT.

This clone has a single count. The V gene is TRBV25-1, the J gene TRBJ1-6; D is possibly TRBD1 (5 bases). The length of the CDR3 is 14 residues. Germline V gene data show CDR1 as MGHDK and CDR2 as SYGVNS. V shed 7 bases and J shed 9 bases, with 16 bases lying between them. The DNA for the CDR3 is TGTGCCAGCAATAACCCAGGGATGGGTTCACCCCTCCACTTT. Translated, it gives CASNNPGMGSPLHF.

The rearrangement links TRBV28 to TRBJ2-3, with D possibly being TRBD1 (6 bases). CDR1 is MDHEN and CDR2 is SYDVKM in the germline V gene. V gave up 11 bases and J gave up 2 bases, with 23 bases separating them. The CDR3 has 16 amino acids. In DNA, the CDR3 is TGTGCCTCCTACAGGGCGGTCAGAGGGACCACAGATACGCAGTATTTT. Translated, it gives CASYRAVRGTTDTQYF.

The chain couples TRBV28 to TRBJ1-2; D is perhaps TRBD1 (6 bases). V was pared by 4 bases and J by 8 bases, with 11 bases between. This CDR3 comprises 12 residues. CDR1 is MDHEN and CDR2 is SYDVKM in the germline V gene. CDR3 coding DNA: TGTGCCAGCAGTTCCTACAGGGAAGGCTACACCTTC. Its protein product is CASSSYREGYTF.

In this sample, this clone turned up once. The genes are TRBV5-6 and TRBJ2-1; no clear D. This CDR3 region has 15 residues. The germline V and J ends were trimmed by 3 bases and 0 bases, with 10 bases remaining between them. Germline V gene lookup returns CDR1 SGHDT and CDR2 YYEEEE. The CDR3: CASSSWSSSYNEQFF. The CDR3 DNA is TGTGCCAGCAGCTCTTGGTCGAGCTCCTACAATGAGCAGTTCTTC.

This clone was observed once. This chain links TRBV28 with TRBJ2-5; the match to TRBD2 covers 10 bases. Germline values: CDR1 MDHEN, CDR2 SYDVKM. The CDR3 runs 15 residues. Trimming removed 3 bases from V and 5 bases from J; junction bases left unmatched: 6. The CDR3 loop reads CASSLPLAGEETQYF. DNA of the CDR3: TGTGCCAGCAGTTTGCCCCTAGCGGGAGAGGAGACCCAGTACTTC. The whole variable domain, filled in from reference TRBV28 and TRBJ2-5, reads DVKVTQSSRYLVKRTGEKVFLECVQDMDHENMFWYRQDPGLGLRLIYFSYDVKMKEKGDIPEGYSVSREKKERFSLILESASTNQTSMYLCASSLPLAGEETQYFGPGTRLLVL.

This rearrangement joins TRBV9 to TRBJ1-3; D gene ambiguous. There are 18 residues in the CDR3. Trimming removed 0 bases at V and 0 bases at J, with 16 bases between. Germline values: CDR1 SGDLS, CDR2 YYNGEE. The CDR3 sequence is CASSVAWSSEISGNTIYF. The CDR3 DNA reads TGTGCCAGCAGCGTAGCGTGGTCCAGCGAGATCTCTGGAAACACCATATATTTT. The full variable domain, rest sourced from reference TRBV9 and TRBJ1-3, is DSGVTQTPKHLITATGQRVTLRCSPRSGDLSVYWYQQSLDQGLQFLIQYYNGEERAKGNILERFSAQQFPDLHSELNLSSLELGDSALYFCASSVAWSSEISGNTIYFGEGSWLTVV.

This chain joins TRBV7-9 and TRBJ1-1; 7 bases are a match to TRBD1. CDR3 length equals 14 residues. Germline V gene lookup returns CDR1 SEHNR and CDR2 FQNEAQ (reference sequence). The V and J ends lost 1 base and 6 bases, in that order; junction bases with no gene match: 5. The CDR3 bases are TGTGCCAGCAGCTTAGGACAGGGTGTCGCTGAAGCTTTCTTT. Translated: CASSLGQGVAEAFF.

This clone was counted between two and nine times. This specimen includes other DNA sequences encoding the same CDR3. V usage is TRBV6-6 and J usage is TRBJ1-1, with TRBD1 matching over 7 bases. Germline CDR1 is MNHNY and CDR2 is SVGAGI (reference sequence). Trimming at V came to 2 bases and at J to 2 bases, leaving 2 bases not matched to a gene. CDR3 length: 14 amino acids. The CDR3 loop is CASSYGTANTEAFF. CDR3 in DNA: TGTGCCAGCAGTTACGGGACAGCAAACACTGAAGCTTTCTTT.

V and J are TRBV2 and TRBJ1-2; D is perhaps TRBD1 (5 bases). Germline V lookup: CDR1 SNHLY, CDR2 FYNNEI. The CDR3 totals 13 residues. Trimming removed 8 bases from V and 0 bases from J, with 10 bases in between. The CDR3 coding sequence is TGTGCCAGCGCCGGGACTTCTAACTATGGCTACACCTTC. This sequence encodes CASAGTSNYGYTF.

This rearrangement joins TRBV7-9 to TRBJ2-1; TRBD2 agrees at 9 bases. CDR1 SEHNR and CDR2 FQNEAQ come from the germline V gene (reference sequence). The CDR3 is 19 residues long. V shed 2 bases, J shed 2 bases, and the junction held 13 bases outside the gene matches. Written as DNA, the CDR3 is TGTGCCAGCAGCTTACGACCTCCAGCCGTAGCGGGGGCCTACAATGAGCAGTTCTTC. Its translation: CASSLRPPAVAGAYNEQFF. Drawing the rest from reference TRBV7-9 and TRBJ2-1, the complete variable domain is DTGVSQNPRHKITKRGQNVTFRCDPISEHNRLYWYRQTLGQGPEFLTYFQNEAQLEKSRLLSDRFSAERPKGSFSTLEIQRTEQGDSAMYLCASSLRPPAVAGAYNEQFFGPGTRLTVL.